This TCR beta chain was sequenced for a study of CD8 T cells in ankylosing spondylitis. Whole-study results and caveats: There was reportedly significant enrichment of clones that were disease-linked in matched ankylosing spondylitis synovial fluid. One TCR beta motif, made up of roughly 8 highly homologous variants, appeared characteristic of ankylosing spondylitis blood.

A remark on this clonotype: Its cognate antigen is unknown.

Scientists made TCR beta libraries using quantitative 5'-RACE with molecular barcodes. Each CDR3 protein gets one entry after TCRdb re-called the 5' RACE reads with MiXCR. The table includes under 850,000 distinct CDR3 sequences, under 20% detected once. The CDR3 contains 13 residues. Per germline, CDR1 SGDLS and CDR2 YYNGEE. After removal of 0 bases from V and 9 bases from J, the junction contained 3 bases not matched to a gene. Sample: blood, either unsorted or a sorted T cell fraction (not recorded which). This chain links TRBV9 with TRBJ2-3; 8 nucleotides line up with TRBD2. The receptor comes from a male donor with ankylosing spondylitis. The CDR3 DNA reads TGTGCCAGCAGCGTAGACCAGCGGGGGACGCAGTATTTT. Residues: CASSVDQRGTQYF. Filled out from reference TRBV9 and TRBJ2-3, the complete variable domain reads DSGVTQTPKHLITATGQRVTLRCSPRSGDLSVYWYQQSLDQGLQFLIQYYNGEERAKGNILERFSAQQFPDLHSELNLSSLELGDSALYFCASSVDQRGTQYFGPGTRLTVL.